A single sample is the source of the 8 T cell receptor beta chains below, sequenced in a study of blood T cell repertoires in COVID-19. TCRdb keeps only in-frame clones here, not all; method: immunoSEQ multiplex PCR. This sample has 150,000 to 200,000 clones, with around 82% found just once. Sequenced: PBMCs or T cells enriched from blood (not recorded which). These receptors were obtained from a woman aged 55 to 70 with acute COVID-19.

The chain has TRBV28 and TRBJ2-4; TRBD2 matches at 9 bases. V dropped 3 bases and J dropped 7; count of bases not matched to a gene: 4. This CDR3 is 14 amino acids long. Germline V gene data show CDR1 as MDHEN and CDR2 as SYDVKM. The CDR3 spells CASSLEAGGNIQYF. The CDR3 DNA follows: TGTGCCAGCAGTTTGGAGGCGGGAGGGAACATTCAGTACTTC.

J is TRBJ1-5 and V is TRBV19; 7 bases align to TRBD1. This CDR3 region has 19 residues. Germline CDR1 and CDR2: LNHDA and SQIVND (reference sequence). The ends lost 0 bases at V and 0 bases at J; junction bases unmatched: 11. The CDR3 protein is CASSIDSSRDSHSNQPQHF. The CDR3 nucleotides read TGTGCCAGTAGTATAGATTCCTCCCGGGACAGCCATAGCAATCAGCCCCAGCATTTT.

V gene TRBV19 combines with J gene TRBJ2-2; possibly TRBD2 for D (6 bases). The CDR3 loop spans 15 amino acids. V lost 6 bases to trimming and J lost 5 bases, with 16 bases between them. Germline CDR1 is LNHDA and CDR2 is SQIVND (reference sequence). CDR3 DNA: TGTGCCAGTAGCTCCGGGACCGGGGGTACCGGGGAGCTGTTTTTT. Protein: CASSSGTGGTGELFF.

The gene calls are TRBV3-1 (or the pseudogene TRBV3-2) and TRBJ2-1; TRBD2 is a possible D gene (5 bases). CDR1 LGHDT and CDR2 YNNKEL come from the germline V gene (reference sequence). V was shortened by 10 bases and J by 8 bases, with 18 bases between the two germline ends. The CDR3 extends over 13 amino acids. CDR3 bases: TGTGCCACCCACGACGGGGTCGGGGATGAGCAGTTCTTC. Amino acids: CATHDGVGDEQFF.

The chain carries TRBV24-1 and TRBJ2-3; 10 nucleotides line up with TRBD2. V shed 11 bases, J shed 5 bases, and the junction held 9 bases outside the gene matches. From germline, CDR1 is KGHDR and CDR2 SFDVKD. CDR3 length: 14 amino acids. The CDR3 sequence is CASSSGRTVDTQYF. CDR3 nucleotides: TGTGCCAGCTCTAGCGGGAGAACGGTAGATACGCAGTATTTT.

The J gene is TRBJ1-5, the V gene TRBV6-2 or TRBV6-3; the D gene is possibly TRBD1 (5 bases). Per the germline V gene, CDR1 is MNHEY and CDR2 is SVGEGT. The V gene lost 5 bases and the J gene lost 5 bases, with 10 bases spanning the gap. This CDR3 is built from 13 residues. For the CDR3, the DNA is TGTGCCAGCAGTCGTACAGGAGATCAGCCCCAGCATTTT. It encodes CASSRTGDQPQHF.

The V and J genes are TRBV10-3 and TRBJ1-1; TRBD1 matches 9 bases. Germline lookup yields CDR1 ENHRY and CDR2 SYGVKD. The CDR3 runs 15 residues. With 4 bases clipped from V and 1 base from J, the junction kept 4 bases outside the gene matches. The CDR3 coding sequence is TGTGCCATCAGTGGGGGGACAGGGCCGAACACTGAAGCTTTCTTT. Translated: CAISGGTGPNTEAFF.

The chain recombines TRBV11-2 with TRBJ2-2; weak D call: TRBD2 (6 bases). Germline loops: CDR1 SGHAT, CDR2 FQNNGV. This CDR3 comprises 15 residues. The germline V and J ends were trimmed by 4 bases and 7 bases, with 16 bases remaining between them. Written as DNA, the CDR3 is TGTGCCAGCAGCTCCGAGCCTAGCGCATACGGGGAGCTGTTTTTT. Translated: CASSSEPSAYGELFF.